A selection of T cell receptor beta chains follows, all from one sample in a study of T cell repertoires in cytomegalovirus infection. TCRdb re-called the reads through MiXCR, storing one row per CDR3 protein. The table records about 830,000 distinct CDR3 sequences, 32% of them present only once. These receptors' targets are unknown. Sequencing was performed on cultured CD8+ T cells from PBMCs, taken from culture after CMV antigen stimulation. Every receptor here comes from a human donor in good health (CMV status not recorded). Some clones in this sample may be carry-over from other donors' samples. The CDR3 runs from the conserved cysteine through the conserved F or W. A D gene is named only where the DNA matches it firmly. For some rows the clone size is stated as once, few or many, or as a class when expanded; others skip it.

CASSPRATNEKLFF | TGTGCCAGCAGCCCCCGAGCAACTAATGAAAAACTGTTTTTT | TRBV9 | . | . | TRBJ1-4
CASSALKAPLGGGLGYGYTF | TGTGCCAGCAGCGCCTTAAAAGCCCCGCTCGGGGGGGGACTTGGCTATGGCTACACCTTC | TRBV5-5 | . | . | TRBJ1-2
CASRRGTVTGELFF | TGTGCCAGCAGACGCGGGACAGTCACCGGGGAGCTGTTTTTT | TRBV28 | . | . | TRBJ2-2
CASFSTERGPNNEQFF | TGTGCCAGCTTTTCAACCGAGCGGGGGCCTAACAATGAGCAGTTCTTC | TRBV12-3/TRBV12-4 | few | TRBD2 | TRBJ2-1
CASSLALGASSYNSPLHF | TGTGCCAGCAGCTTAGCTTTGGGGGCCAGCTCCTATAATTCACCCCTCCACTTT | TRBV7-8 | . | . | TRBJ1-6
CASSHGSFKSNQPQHF | TGTGCCAGCAGTCACGGGAGCTTTAAAAGCAATCAGCCCCAGCATTTT | TRBV6-5 | . | . | TRBJ1-5
CASRPDTEETQYF | TGCGCCAGCAGACCCGACACTGAAGAGACACAGTACTTC | TRBV5-1 | . | . | TRBJ2-5
CASSFNEDRAGAEAFF | TGTGCCAGCAGCTTCAACGAGGACAGGGCGGGAGCTGAAGCTTTCTTT | TRBV7-6 | . | TRBD1 | TRBJ1-1
CASSSQVKAGYTF | TGTGCCAGCAGCTCTCAGGTGAAGGCAGGCTACACCTTC | TRBV7-9 | few | . | TRBJ1-2
CASSDPSGGLNEQFF | TGCGCCAGCAGTGATCCTAGCGGGGGTCTTAATGAGCAGTTCTTC | TRBV10-2 | . | TRBD2 | TRBJ2-1
CASSSRSSGGPYNEQFF | TGTGCCAGCAGCTCCCGGTCTAGCGGGGGGCCTTACAATGAGCAGTTCTTC | TRBV7-9 | . | TRBD2 | TRBJ2-1
CASSQTSIYEQYF | TGTGCCAGCAGTCAGACTAGTATCTACGAGCAGTACTTC | TRBV25-1 | . | . | TRBJ2-7
CASSSGQVDEAFF | TGTGCCAGCAGCTCCGGACAGGTGGATGAAGCTTTCTTT | TRBV11-2 | few | TRBD1 | TRBJ1-1
CASPVRAQGTTDTQYF | TGTGCCAGCCCTGTGAGGGCCCAGGGGACCACAGATACGCAGTATTTT | TRBV2 | few | . | TRBJ2-3
CSARRAGRENQPQHF | TGCAGTGCTAGGCGGGCGGGAAGGGAAAATCAGCCCCAGCATTTT | TRBV20-1 | few | . | TRBJ1-5
CASVTGGAYNEQFF | TGTGCCAGTGTTACAGGGGGAGCTTACAATGAGCAGTTCTTC | TRBV6-1 | . | TRBD1 | TRBJ2-1
CASSPGGQGEIF | TGTGCCAGCAGCCCAGGGGGGCAGGGTGAGATCTTC | TRBV27 | . | TRBD1 | TRBJ1-2
CASRNPEGDNSPLHF | TGTGCCAGCAGAAACCCAGAGGGCGATAATTCACCCCTCCACTTT | TRBV27 | once | . | TRBJ1-6
CASSVGGSERMNTEAFF | TGTGCCAGCAGCGTAGGAGGGTCGGAGAGAATGAACACTGAAGCTTTCTTT | TRBV9 | . | . | TRBJ1-1
CASSESGGLAGSSYNEQFF | TGCGCCAGCAGTGAGTCAGGGGGGCTAGCGGGGAGCTCCTACAATGAGCAGTTCTTC | TRBV10-2 | . | TRBD2 | TRBJ2-1
CSVGSGSLNTEAFF | TGCAGCGTTGGATCCGGCAGTTTGAACACTGAAGCTTTCTTT | TRBV29-1 | . | . | TRBJ1-1
CASSSALGQFLYNEQFF | TGTGCCAGCAGCTCGGCTCTTGGACAGTTTCTTTACAATGAGCAGTTCTTC | TRBV7-6 | many | . | TRBJ2-1
CASSFTGGGGETQYF | TGTGCCAGCAGCTTTACGGGGGGCGGGGGAGAGACCCAGTACTTC | TRBV7-2 | many | . | TRBJ2-5
CASSLRTVETQYF | TGTGCCAGCAGTTTAAGGACAGTGGAGACCCAGTACTTC | TRBV28 | . | . | TRBJ2-5
CSASGGYNEQFF | TGCAGTGCCAGCGGGGGTTACAATGAGCAGTTCTTC | TRBV20-1 | . | TRBD2 | TRBJ2-1
CASRAPGLSSYEQYF | TGTGCCAGCAGAGCGCCGGGACTCTCGTCCTACGAGCAGTACTTC | TRBV6-5 | few | . | TRBJ2-7
CASSPLEDRDPYGYTF | TGTGCCAGCAGCCCCCTGGAAGACAGGGACCCGTATGGCTACACCTTC | TRBV27 | . | TRBD1 | TRBJ1-2